The rows below give T cell receptor beta chains drawn from one sample of a study of T-cell memory formation after mild COVID-19. Using its own MiXCR run on the 5' RACE reads, TCRdb lists one record per CDR3 protein. The table has 400,000 or so distinct CDR3 sequences, over 15% seen once; the top ten hold approximately 8.4%. The sequencing input was PBMCs or a T cell subset sorted from them (not recorded which). The receptors here all came from an adult woman who had mild COVID-19 (a few samples of this study predate the infection). Cell type and time point are not known. The CDR3 runs from the conserved cysteine through the conserved F or W. The D gene is left open where the match is weak. Not all rows give a size; the values are once, few, many and, for expanded clones, a class.

.	TRBV28	.	TRBJ2-6	CASTGGTGANVLTF	TGTGCCAGCACTGGGGGGACTGGGGCCAACGTCCTGACTTTC
TRBD1	TRBV24-1	.	TRBJ2-7	CATSPDRGQYEQYF	TGTGCCACCTCACCGGACAGGGGACAATACGAGCAGTACTTC
TRBD1	TRBV10-3	once	TRBJ1-1	CATRGRGDTEAFF	TGTGCCACCAGGGGGCGCGGGGACACTGAAGCTTTCTTT
.	TRBV4-2	few	TRBJ2-7	CASSPSEGLYEQYF	TGTGCCAGCAGCCCGTCAGAGGGCCTCTACGAGCAGTACTTC
TRBD2	TRBV3-1	.	TRBJ2-5	CASSPRASGGEKTQYF	TGTGCCAGCAGCCCACGGGCTAGCGGGGGCGAGAAGACCCAGTACTTC
TRBD2	TRBV5-4	.	TRBJ2-3	CASSLVASGASSTDTQYF	TGTGCCAGCAGCTTGGTGGCTAGCGGGGCCTCTAGCACAGATACGCAGTATTTT
.	TRBV11-3	.	TRBJ2-1	CASSNRENEQFF	TGTGCCAGCAGCAACAGGGAGAACGAGCAGTTCTTC
.	TRBV3-1	.	TRBJ1-2	CASSQDRRGHNYGYTF	TGTGCCAGCAGCCAAGATCGGCGAGGACATAACTATGGCTACACCTTC
.	TRBV12-3/TRBV12-4	few	TRBJ2-1	CASTGPAGNEQFF	TGTGCCAGTACCGGGCCAGCTGGCAATGAGCAGTTCTTC
TRBD1	TRBV4-1	.	TRBJ1-4	CASSQYRTGVGEKLFF	TGCGCCAGCAGCCAATATCGGACAGGGGTAGGCGAAAAACTGTTTTTT
TRBD2	TRBV20-1	few	TRBJ2-7	CSAGGGTSYEQYF	TGCAGTGCTGGGGGGGGTACCTCCTACGAGCAGTACTTC
TRBD1	TRBV6-4	few	TRBJ2-4	CASSEPGQGYLETKNIQYF	TGTGCCAGCAGCGAGCCGGGACAGGGGTATCTAGAGACCAAAAACATTCAGTACTTC
.	TRBV7-2	many	TRBJ2-3	CASSLASGDTQYF	TGTGCCAGCAGCTTAGCTAGCGGCGATACGCAGTATTTT
.	TRBV7-9	.	TRBJ2-3	CASSPWVRATQSDTQYF	TGTGCCAGCAGCCCCTGGGTGCGGGCAACTCAGTCAGATACGCAGTATTTT
.	TRBV7-9	few	TRBJ1-4	CASSLAGSQGKLFF	TGTGCCAGCAGCTTAGCAGGGTCACAGGGAAAACTGTTTTTT
TRBD1	TRBV19	few	TRBJ1-1	CASKPDRDRANTEAFF	TGTGCCAGTAAACCCGACAGGGATCGGGCGAACACTGAAGCTTTCTTT
.	TRBV11-2	few	TRBJ2-7	CASSSPPPETGTYEQYF	TGTGCCAGCAGCTCGCCCCCTCCGGAGACAGGAACCTACGAGCAGTACTTC
TRBD1	TRBV23-1	few	TRBJ2-5	CASSQYPPRGQGNQETQYF	TGCGCCAGCAGTCAATACCCGCCACGGGGACAGGGGAACCAAGAGACCCAGTACTTC
TRBD1	TRBV7-2	.	TRBJ1-2	CASSLADREAYGYTF	TGTGCCAGCAGCTTAGCAGACAGGGAGGCCTATGGCTACACCTTC
.	TRBV4-1	.	TRBJ2-1	CASSQPRTDREQLF	TGCGCCAGCAGCCAACCCCGGACAGATCGTGAGCAGTTATTC
.	TRBV19	.	TRBJ2-3	CASSREAYSTDTQYF	TGTGCCAGTTCTAGGGAGGCGTATAGCACAGATACGCAGTATTTT
TRBD2	TRBV9	few	TRBJ2-3	CASSVLAGDTQYF	TGTGCCAGCAGCGTCCTAGCGGGAGATACGCAGTATTTT
TRBD1	TRBV11-3	.	TRBJ2-7	CASRATGGWYEQYF	TGTGCCAGCAGAGCAACAGGGGGCTGGTACGAGCAGTACTTC
.	TRBV7-9	.	TRBJ2-4	CASTTTTLAKNIQYF	TGTGCCTCTACAACAACAACTTTAGCCAAAAACATTCAGTACTTC
TRBD2	TRBV19	few	TRBJ2-7	CASSRLGGKDSYEQYF	TGTGCCAGTAGCCGCCTCGGGGGGAAAGACTCCTACGAGCAGTACTTC
.	TRBV4-1	many	TRBJ1-5	CASSRIQGGEPQHF	TGCGCCAGCAGCCGGATACAGGGTGGGGAGCCCCAGCATTTT